This TCR beta chain was recovered during a study of blood T cell repertoires in COVID-19. Only in-frame clones appear in the TCRdb table, and some are missing; sequencing was by immunoSEQ multiplex PCR. The data show roughly 100,000 clones, 87% seen once. The CDR3 runs to 13 residues. Trimming removed 2 bases from V and 3 bases from J, with 8 bases in between. From germline, CDR1 is MNHEY and CDR2 SVGAGI. Specimen: peripheral blood. The chain joins TRBV6-5 to TRBJ2-7; D is unresolved. This receptor was obtained from a woman aged 45 to 65 with COVID-19, enrolled during active disease. CDR3 in amino acids: CASSYADFYEQYF. The CDR3 nucleotides are TGTGCCAGCAGTTACGCAGATTTCTACGAGCAGTACTTC.